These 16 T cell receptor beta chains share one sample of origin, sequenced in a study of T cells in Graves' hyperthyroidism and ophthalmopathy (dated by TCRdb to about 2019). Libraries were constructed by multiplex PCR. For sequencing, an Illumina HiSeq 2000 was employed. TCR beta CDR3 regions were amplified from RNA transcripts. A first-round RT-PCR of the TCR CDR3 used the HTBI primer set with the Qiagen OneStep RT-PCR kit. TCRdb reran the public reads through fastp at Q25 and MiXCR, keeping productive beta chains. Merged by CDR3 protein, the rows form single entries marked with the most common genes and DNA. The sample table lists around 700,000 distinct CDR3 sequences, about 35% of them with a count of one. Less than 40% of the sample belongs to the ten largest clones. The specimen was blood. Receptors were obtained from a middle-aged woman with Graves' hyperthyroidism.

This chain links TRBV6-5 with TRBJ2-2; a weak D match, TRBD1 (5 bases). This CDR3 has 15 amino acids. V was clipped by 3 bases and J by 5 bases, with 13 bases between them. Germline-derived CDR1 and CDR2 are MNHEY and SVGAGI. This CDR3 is CASSYAPKGTGELFF. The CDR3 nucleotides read TGTGCCAGCAGTTATGCCCCCAAGGGGACCGGGGAGCTGTTTTTT.

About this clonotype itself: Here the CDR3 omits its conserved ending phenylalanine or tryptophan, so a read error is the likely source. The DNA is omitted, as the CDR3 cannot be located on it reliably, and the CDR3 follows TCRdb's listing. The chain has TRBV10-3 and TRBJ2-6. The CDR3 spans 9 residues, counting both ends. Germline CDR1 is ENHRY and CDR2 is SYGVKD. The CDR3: CAIRAVEWI.

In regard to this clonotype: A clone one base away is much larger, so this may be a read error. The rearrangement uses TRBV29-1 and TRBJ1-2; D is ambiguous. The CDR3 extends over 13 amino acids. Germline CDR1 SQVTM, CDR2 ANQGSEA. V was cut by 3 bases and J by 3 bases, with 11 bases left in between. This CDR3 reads CSVDSWIDYGYTF. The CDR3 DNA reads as TGCAGCGTTGATAGCTGGATTGACTATGGCTACACCTTC.

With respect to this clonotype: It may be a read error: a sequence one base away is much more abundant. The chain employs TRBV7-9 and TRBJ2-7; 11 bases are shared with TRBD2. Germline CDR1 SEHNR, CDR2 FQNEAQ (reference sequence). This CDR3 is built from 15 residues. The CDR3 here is CASSLVPGTSGEQSF. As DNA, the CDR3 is TGTGCCAGCAGCTTAGTACCTGGGACTAGCGGCGAGCAGTCCTTC.

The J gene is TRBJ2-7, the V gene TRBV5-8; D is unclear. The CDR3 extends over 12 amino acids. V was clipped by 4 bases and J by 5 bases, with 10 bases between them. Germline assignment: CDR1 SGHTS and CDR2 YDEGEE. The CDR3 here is CASSLDIDEQYF. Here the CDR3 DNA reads TGTGCCAGCAGCCTGGATATTGACGAGCAGTACTTC.

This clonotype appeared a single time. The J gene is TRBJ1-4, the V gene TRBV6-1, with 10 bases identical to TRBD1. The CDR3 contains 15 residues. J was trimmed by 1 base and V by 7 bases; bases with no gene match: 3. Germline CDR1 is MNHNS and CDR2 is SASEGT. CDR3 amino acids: CASTGQGGTNEKLFF. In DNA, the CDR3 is TGTGCCAGCACCGGACAGGGGGGAACTAATGAAAAACTGTTTTTT.

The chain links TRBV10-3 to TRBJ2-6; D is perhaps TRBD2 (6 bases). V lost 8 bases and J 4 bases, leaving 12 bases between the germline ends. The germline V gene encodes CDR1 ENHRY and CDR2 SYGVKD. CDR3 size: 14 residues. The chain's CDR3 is CAILGGIGANVLTF. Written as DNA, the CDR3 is TGTGCCATCCTGGGCGGGATAGGGGCCAACGTCCTGACTTTC.

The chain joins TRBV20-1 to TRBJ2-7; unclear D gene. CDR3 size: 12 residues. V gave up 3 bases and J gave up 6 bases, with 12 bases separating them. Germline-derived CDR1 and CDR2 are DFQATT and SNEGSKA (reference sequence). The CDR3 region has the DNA TGCAGTGCTAGGGGCGCTTTTACCGAGCAGTACTTC. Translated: CSARGAFTEQYF.

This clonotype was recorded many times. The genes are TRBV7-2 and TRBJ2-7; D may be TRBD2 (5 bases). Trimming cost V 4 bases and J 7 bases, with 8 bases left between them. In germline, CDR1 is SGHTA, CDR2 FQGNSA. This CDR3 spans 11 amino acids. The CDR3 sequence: CASSSPGEQYF. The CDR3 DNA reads TGTGCCAGCAGCTCCCCGGGGGAGCAGTACTTC.

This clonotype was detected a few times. Written as DNA, the CDR3 is TGCGCCAGCAGTGAGTCGTTTTGGGAGACCCAGTACTTC. Translated: CASSESFWETQYF. The V gene is TRBV10-2, the J gene TRBJ2-5; D not resolved. The CDR3 runs 13 residues. Germline V gene sequence: CDR1 WSHSY, CDR2 SAAADI. The V end was cut by 0 bases, the J end by 5 bases, with 7 bases between.

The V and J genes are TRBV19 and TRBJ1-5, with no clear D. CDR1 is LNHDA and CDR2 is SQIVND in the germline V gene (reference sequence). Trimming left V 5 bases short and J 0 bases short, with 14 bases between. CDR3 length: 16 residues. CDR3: CASSSGLEYSNQPQHF. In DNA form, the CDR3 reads TGTGCCAGTAGTTCGGGCCTAGAGTATAGCAATCAGCCCCAGCATTTT.

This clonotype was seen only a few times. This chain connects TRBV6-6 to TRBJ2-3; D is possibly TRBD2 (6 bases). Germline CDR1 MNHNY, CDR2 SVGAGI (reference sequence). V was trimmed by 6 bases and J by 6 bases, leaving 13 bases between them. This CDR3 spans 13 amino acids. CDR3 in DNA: TGTGCCAGCAGCCAGGCTAGCGTCGATACGCAGTATTTT. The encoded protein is CASSQASVDTQYF.

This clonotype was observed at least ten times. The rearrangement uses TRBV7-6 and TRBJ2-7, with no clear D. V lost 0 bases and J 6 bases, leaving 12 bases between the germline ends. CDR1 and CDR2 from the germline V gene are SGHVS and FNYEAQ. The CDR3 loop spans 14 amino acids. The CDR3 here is CASSLALKGGEQYF. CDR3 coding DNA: TGTGCCAGCAGCTTAGCGCTAAAGGGTGGCGAGCAGTACTTC.

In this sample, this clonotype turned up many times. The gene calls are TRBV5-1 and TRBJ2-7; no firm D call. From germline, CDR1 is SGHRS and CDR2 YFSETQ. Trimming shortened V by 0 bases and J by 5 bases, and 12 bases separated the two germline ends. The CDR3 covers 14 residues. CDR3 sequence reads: CASSLASGLDEQYF. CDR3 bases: TGCGCCAGCAGCTTGGCATCGGGCCTCGACGAGCAGTACTTC.

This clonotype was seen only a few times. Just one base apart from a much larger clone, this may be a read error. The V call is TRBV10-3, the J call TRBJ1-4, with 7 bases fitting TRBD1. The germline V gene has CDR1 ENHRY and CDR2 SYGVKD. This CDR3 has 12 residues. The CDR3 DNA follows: TGTGCCATCGGGACAGCTAATGGAAAACTGTTTTTT. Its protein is CAIGTANGKLFF.

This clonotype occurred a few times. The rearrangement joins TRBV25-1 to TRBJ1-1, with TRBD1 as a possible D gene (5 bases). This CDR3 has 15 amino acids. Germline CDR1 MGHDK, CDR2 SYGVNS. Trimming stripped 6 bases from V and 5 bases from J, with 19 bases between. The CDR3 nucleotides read TGTGCCAGCAGCCGGGACCCCGGTTTGGTGACTGAAGCTTTCTTT. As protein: CASSRDPGLVTEAFF.